Listed below are T cell receptor beta chains from one sample, sequenced in a study of blood T cell repertoires in COVID-19. Assay: immunoSEQ multiplex PCR; the TCRdb copy retains only in-frame clones and omits some. Of approximately 270,000 clones in the sample, about 80% are singletons; the top ten hold around 8.9%. Sequencing used peripheral blood. These receptors came from a man aged 80 or over with acute or convalescent COVID-19. Both conserved end residues are part of each CDR3. Each record gives: J gene, clone size, D gene, V gene, CDR3 DNA, CDR3 protein. The D gene is left open where the match is weak. Clone size, where shown, is once, few, many, or a class for clones that have expanded.

>TRBJ2-7|NA|NA|TRBV9
TGTGCCAGCAGCCCCTTTAGCCCGGACAGCAAGCAGTACTTC
CASSPFSPDSKQYF
>TRBJ1-3|NA|NA|TRBV9
TGTGCCAGCAGCCCTGGGACTGTCTCTGGAAACACCATATATTTT
CASSPGTVSGNTIYF
>TRBJ2-1|NA|NA|TRBV30
TGTGCCTGGAGTAAGAGGAGACGGGGTGAGCAGTTCTTC
CAWSKRRRGEQFF
>TRBJ1-4|few|NA|TRBV20-1
TGCAGTGCTGCTACAGGTGAAAAACTGTTTTTT
CSAATGEKLFF
>TRBJ1-1|NA|TRBD1|TRBV19
TGTGCCAGTATAGGGACAGCGAGTGAAGCTTTCTTT
CASIGTASEAFF
>TRBJ1-2|NA|TRBD1|TRBV18
TGTGCCAGCTCACCGACGGGACAGATAAACTATGGCTACACCTTC
CASSPTGQINYGYTF
>TRBJ2-1|NA|NA|TRBV11-2
TGTGCCAGCAGACAGCCGGGCCTCAAGAGCCGGGGGCAGTTCTTC
CASRQPGLKSRGQFF
>TRBJ1-1|NA|NA|TRBV5-4
TGTGCCAGCAGCCGTGGGGGGATGGGGGTTGAAGCTTTCTTT
CASSRGGMGVEAFF
>TRBJ1-5|NA|TRBD1|TRBV24-1
TGTGCCACCAGTGATTCCCGGACAGGGGGAGTCTTCAATCAGCCCCAGCATTTT
CATSDSRTGGVFNQPQHF
>TRBJ2-7|NA|TRBD2|TRBV19
TGTGCCAGTAGTACAAGCGGGGGTACCTACGAGCAGTACTTC
CASSTSGGTYEQYF
>TRBJ2-7|NA|NA|TRBV7-9
TGTGCCAGCACCTATAGCCTAGGCGAGCAGTACTTC
CASTYSLGEQYF
>TRBJ1-5|NA|TRBD1|TRBV3-1/TRBV3-2
TGTGCCAGCAGCCTCACAGGGGATGGTCAGCCCCAGCATTTT
CASSLTGDGQPQHF
>TRBJ2-2|NA|TRBD1|TRBV19
TGTGCCAGTAGTATAGGGGACAGGAACACCGGGGAGCTGTTTTTT
CASSIGDRNTGELFF
>TRBJ1-5|NA|NA|TRBV30
TGTGCCTGGACCCCCGCGGGGAGTACCAATCAGCCCCAGCATTTT
CAWTPAGSTNQPQHF
>TRBJ2-2|NA|TRBD2|TRBV9
TGTGCCCGCCGCGGGGGGGGACTAGCGGGTTCTTCGAACACCGGGGAGCTGTTTTTT
CARRGGGLAGSSNTGELFF
>TRBJ2-7|few|TRBD1|TRBV7-6
TGTGCCAGCAGCTTAGGACAGGGCCCTCGGGAGCAGTACTTC
CASSLGQGPREQYF
>TRBJ2-5|once|NA|TRBV29-1
TGCAGCTCGCGGGACTCTAAGCGGGAGACCCAGTACTTC
CSSRDSKRETQYF
>TRBJ1-4|few|NA|TRBV11-2
TGTGCCAGCAGCTTAGATCGGGCAGGGCCTATGGGAAGACTGTTTTTT
CASSLDRAGPMGRLFF
>TRBJ2-7|NA|TRBD2|TRBV6-1
TGTGCCAGCAGTGACCTACTAGCGGGATACTACGAGCAGTACTTC
CASSDLLAGYYEQYF
>TRBJ2-1|NA|NA|TRBV3-1/TRBV3-2
TGTGCCAGCAGCCAAGGTCTAAGAGGGGGTAATCGCAATGAGCAGTTCTTC
CASSQGLRGGNRNEQFF
>TRBJ2-7|NA|NA|TRBV12-5
TGTGCTAGTGGTTTGGTAGTCACAGCCCACTCCTACGAGCAGTACTTC
CASGLVVTAHSYEQYF
>TRBJ1-2|NA|NA|TRBV6-5
TGTGCCAGCAGTTACTCCCTAGGGACTCCCTATGGCTACACCTTC
CASSYSLGTPYGYTF
>TRBJ2-7|NA|TRBD1|TRBV19
TGTGCCAGTAGTAACAGGGGCTACGAGCAGTACTTC
CASSNRGYEQYF
>TRBJ1-1|NA|NA|TRBV30
TGTGCCCGGACGGGTGAAGCTTTCTTT
CARTGEAFF
>TRBJ2-7|once|TRBD2|TRBV6-5
TGTGCCAGCAGTCTACTTCGGGGGGACGAGCAGTACTTC
CASSLLRGDEQYF
>TRBJ1-6|once|TRBD1|TRBV6-5
TGTGCCAGCAAGACAGGGAACCGGCATTCACCCCTCCACTTT
CASKTGNRHSPLHF
>TRBJ1-1|NA|TRBD1|TRBV7-2
TGTGCCAGCAGCCTAACAGGGGGCCGCGAACGGGTTGAAGCTTTCTTT
CASSLTGGRERVEAFF
>TRBJ2-7|NA|TRBD1|TRBV19
TGTGCCAGTAGTCTGGACAGGGGGCCCTACGAGCAGTACTTC
CASSLDRGPYEQYF
>TRBJ1-4|few|NA|TRBV2
TGTGCCAGCAGTGGAAGGTTAGAAGCCGGGAGTCTAAGGACGACTAATGAAAAACTGTTTTTT
CASSGRLEAGSLRTTNEKLFF
>TRBJ2-6|NA|NA|TRBV15
TGTGCCACCAGCAGGATAGGAAGGGGAAGCCGGGCCAACGTCCTGACTTTC
CATSRIGRGSRANVLTF
>TRBJ2-1|NA|NA|TRBV5-1
TGCGCCAGCAGCTTGGAAGGTCAGGGGATCCCCTACAATGAGCAGTTCTTC
CASSLEGQGIPYNEQFF
>TRBJ2-7|NA|TRBD1|TRBV19
TGTGCCAGTAGTAGGGACAGGGGCTCCTACGAGCAGTACTTC
CASSRDRGSYEQYF
>TRBJ1-1|NA|NA|TRBV28
TGTGCCAGCAGTTTGGGGGGGGCGTTCACTGAAGCTTTCTTT
CASSLGGAFTEAFF
>TRBJ2-5|few|TRBD1|TRBV18
TGTGCCAGCTCACCACCAACCTCATTGACAGGGGGGGACCAGTACTTC
CASSPPTSLTGGDQYF
>TRBJ2-7|NA|TRBD2|TRBV7-2
TGTGCCAGCAGCTTGCCCCTGGGGGGGGTTGCCTACGAGCAGTACTTC
CASSLPLGGVAYEQYF
>TRBJ1-1|few|NA|TRBV7-2
TGTGCCAGCAGCTCCCTCGGGTACATGAACACTGAAGCTTTCTTT
CASSSLGYMNTEAFF
>TRBJ2-3|NA|TRBD1|TRBV6-5
TGTGCCAGCAGTTATGGTACAGGGGGAGATACGCAGTATTTT
CASSYGTGGDTQYF
>TRBJ1-2|few|TRBD1|TRBV19
TGTGCCAGTAGTGCCCCTGACAGGGGGAGAGGCTACACCTTC
CASSAPDRGRGYTF
>TRBJ1-2|NA|TRBD1|TRBV11-2
TGTGCCAGCAGGTCTCCGGGACAGGGGAACTATGGCTACACCTTC
CASRSPGQGNYGYTF
>TRBJ2-7|NA|TRBD1|TRBV6-5
TGTGCCAGCAGTTCCGGGACAGCCACCTACGAGCAGTACTTC
CASSSGTATYEQYF
>TRBJ2-3|NA|NA|TRBV7-3
TGTGCCAGCAGCTCGACAGGAGTCAGCACAGATACGCAGTATTTT
CASSSTGVSTDTQYF
>TRBJ1-1|NA|NA|TRBV5-4
TGTGCCAGCAGCTTGGGATCAGGGTGGGGCACTGAAGCTTTCTTT
CASSLGSGWGTEAFF
>TRBJ2-7|NA|NA|TRBV13
TGTGCCAGCAGCTTATCCTCTTCCACCATACTCTACGAGCAGTACTTC
CASSLSSSTILYEQYF
>TRBJ2-3|NA|TRBD2|TRBV6-5
TGTGCCGGGGGGGGAAATACAGATACGCAGTATTTT
CAGGGNTDTQYF
>TRBJ2-2|NA|TRBD2|TRBV11-1
TGTGCCAGCAGCCGAACGGGCGGGGGGGGCACCGGGGAGCTGTTTTTT
CASSRTGGGGTGELFF
>TRBJ2-7|NA|NA|TRBV27
TGTGCCAGCAGTACCGGACTCTCCTACGAGCAGTACTTC
CASSTGLSYEQYF
>TRBJ2-2|once|TRBD2|TRBV30
TGTGCCTGGAGGGTCCCATGGGGAAGCGGGAGGACCACCGGGGAGCTGTTTTTT
CAWRVPWGSGRTTGELFF
>TRBJ2-7|NA|NA|TRBV30
TGTGCCGGCAGACGGAGCTCCTACGAGCAGTACTTC
CAGRRSSYEQYF
>TRBJ2-7|once|NA|TRBV6-6
TGTGCCAGCTCCCGGGGGGCGTTTACAAACTCCTACGAGCAGTACTTC
CASSRGAFTNSYEQYF
>TRBJ1-4|NA|TRBD1|TRBV5-6
TGTGCCAGCAGCGAAGCCGGGACAGGAAATCCGGTGGGGGTGAAACTGTTTTTT
CASSEAGTGNPVGVKLFF